Sequencing of this T cell receptor (beta chain) was carried out in a study of T cell clonotyping in hematopoietic cell transplantation. CDR1 is MDHEN and CDR2 is SYDVKM in the germline V gene. The V gene end was trimmed by 5 bases and the J gene end by 0 bases; junction bases not matched to a gene: 5. The CDR3 loop spans 15 amino acids. Indicated time point: recipient sample about 28 days before transplant, after cytoreduction. Here immunoSEQ multiplex PCR was the method, and the copy in TCRdb shows in-frame clones only, minus some. The table shows about 49,000 clones, with under 90% occurring only once.

The chain combines TRBV28 with TRBJ2-7, with 9 bases aligning to TRBD1. The source material was peripheral blood mononuclear cells, sampled before stem cell transplant. The origin of this receptor is a man aged 55 to 69 with biphenotypic leukemia. Some clones in this sample may be carry-over from other donors' samples. The CDR3 nucleotides are TGTGCCAGCAGTCCCGGACAGGGGATCTCCTACGAGCAGTACTTC. It is translated as CASSPGQGISYEQYF.